This paragraph reports one T cell receptor (beta chain). This specimen comes from a study of blood T cell repertoires in COVID-19. The overall study: Samples came from the United States, Italy and Spain, spanning acute and convalescent COVID-19. The analysed material was cDNA or gDNA that came from T cells, B-cell-depleted T cells, or PBMCs.

Per the original data handling: Cell counts per sample came from amplifying reference gene primers. Sequenced by immunoSEQ multiplex PCR; TCRdb stores in-frame clones only, minus some. That table supplies the V and J calls and clone size; D and trimming were determined from the DNA. The sample records tens of thousands of clones, roughly 78% being singletons. The CDR3 extends over 15 amino acids. Germline assignment: CDR1 SGHNT and CDR2 YYREEE (reference sequence). The V and J ends lost 1 base and 7 bases respectively, with 15 bases between them. The rearrangement links TRBV5-4 to TRBJ2-4; D may be TRBD2 (5 bases). The sequence came from a woman of 80 years or more with acute or convalescent COVID-19. Sequencing was carried out using peripheral blood. This CDR3 reads CASSLSGDHLNIQYF. CDR3 bases: TGTGCCAGCAGCTTGTCCGGGGATCACCTCAACATTCAGTACTTC.